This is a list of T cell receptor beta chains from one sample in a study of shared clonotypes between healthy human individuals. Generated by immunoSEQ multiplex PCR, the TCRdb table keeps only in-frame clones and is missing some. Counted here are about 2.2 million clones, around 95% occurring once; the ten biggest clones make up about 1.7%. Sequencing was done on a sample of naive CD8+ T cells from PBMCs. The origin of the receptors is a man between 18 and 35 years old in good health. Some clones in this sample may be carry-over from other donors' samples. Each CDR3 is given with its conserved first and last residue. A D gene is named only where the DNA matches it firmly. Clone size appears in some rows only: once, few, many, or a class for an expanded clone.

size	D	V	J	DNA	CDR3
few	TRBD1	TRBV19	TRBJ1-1	TGTGCCAGTAGGACAGGGGGCGCGAACACTGAAGCTTTCTTT	CASRTGGANTEAFF
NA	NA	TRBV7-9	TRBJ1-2	TGTGCCACCCGGGACGGGTATAGGGGCTACACCTTC	CATRDGYRGYTF
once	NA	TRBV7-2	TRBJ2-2	TGTGCCTCGCGAGGGGGCGGGGAGCTGTTTTTT	CASRGGGELFF
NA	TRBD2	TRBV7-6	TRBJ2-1	TGTGCCAGCAGTTCCGGGACTAACTCCTACAATGAGCAGTTCTTC	CASSSGTNSYNEQFF
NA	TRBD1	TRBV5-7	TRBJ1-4	TGTGCCAGCAGCTTACCGGGACAGGGTAATGAAAAACTGTTTTTT	CASSLPGQGNEKLFF
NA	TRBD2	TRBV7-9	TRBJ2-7	TGTGCCAGCAGCCCCGGGACTAGACCCTACGAGCAGTACTTC	CASSPGTRPYEQYF
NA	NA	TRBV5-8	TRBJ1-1	TGTGCCAGCAGCTTGGCTTGGGAGATGAACACTGAAGCTTTCTTT	CASSLAWEMNTEAFF
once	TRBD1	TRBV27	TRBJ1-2	TGTGCCAGCAGCCCAGACAGGGGGTTTGGCTACACCTTC	CASSPDRGFGYTF
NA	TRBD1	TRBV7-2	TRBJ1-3	TGTGCCAGCAGCCAGGGGGACTCTGGAAACACCATATATTTT	CASSQGDSGNTIYF
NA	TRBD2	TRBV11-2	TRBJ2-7	TGTGCCAGCAGCCCCCAGTGGCCTAGCGGGATGTACGAGCAGTACTTC	CASSPQWPSGMYEQYF
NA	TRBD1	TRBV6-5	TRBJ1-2	TGTGCCAGCGGACAGGGGATCCCCTATGGCTACACCTTC	CASGQGIPYGYTF
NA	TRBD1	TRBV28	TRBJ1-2	TGTGCCAGCAGTCCACTACCGGGACAGGGGACGGGCTACACCTTC	CASSPLPGQGTGYTF
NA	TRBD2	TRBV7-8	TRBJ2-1	TGTGCCAGCAGCTCGCTGAGCGGGAGCTCCTACAATGAGCAGTTCTTC	CASSSLSGSSYNEQFF
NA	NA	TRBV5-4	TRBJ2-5	TGTGCCAGCAGAGGTACAGGGCCACAAGAGACCCAGTACTTC	CASRGTGPQETQYF
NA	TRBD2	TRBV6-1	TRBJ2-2	TGTGCCAGCAGTGAAGTCCTGAGGCGGGAGTGGAACACCGGGGAGCTGTTTTTT	CASSEVLRREWNTGELFF
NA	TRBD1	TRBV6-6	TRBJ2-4	TGTGCCAGCAGCCAGGGACAGGGGGTAATCAAAAACATTCAGTACTTC	CASSQGQGVIKNIQYF
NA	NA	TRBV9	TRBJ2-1	TGTGCCAGCAGCGTAGGACAATCCTCCTACAATGAGCAGTTCTTC	CASSVGQSSYNEQFF
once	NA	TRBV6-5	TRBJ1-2	TGTGCCAGCAGTTACCCGGAGGGGACGGGCTATGGCTACACCTTC	CASSYPEGTGYGYTF
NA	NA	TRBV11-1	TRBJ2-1	TGTGCCAGCAGCCAGAAATTCAGCTCCTACAATGAGCAGTTCTTC	CASSQKFSSYNEQFF
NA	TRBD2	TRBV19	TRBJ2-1	TGTGCCAGTAGTATTCCGGGGGGTGATTACAATGAGCAGTTCTTC	CASSIPGGDYNEQFF
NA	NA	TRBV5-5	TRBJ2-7	TGTGCCAGCAGCTTAGGGGACGGCTACGAGCAGTACTTC	CASSLGDGYEQYF
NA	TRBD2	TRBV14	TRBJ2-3	TGTGCCAGCAGCCCTTCGACTAGCGGGAGAATCTCAGATACGCAGTATTTT	CASSPSTSGRISDTQYF
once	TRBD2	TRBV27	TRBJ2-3	TGTGCCAGCCGCCAGCGGGAGGGAAGTACAGATACGCAGTATTTT	CASRQREGSTDTQYF
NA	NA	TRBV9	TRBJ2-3	TGTGCCAGCAGCCCTGCGGGTAGAGCAGATACGCAGTATTTT	CASSPAGRADTQYF
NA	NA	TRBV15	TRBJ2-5	TGTGCCACCAGCAGAGACCCAACGGCCCAAGAGACCCAGTACTTC	CATSRDPTAQETQYF